These 16 T cell receptor beta chains originate from one sample sequenced in a study of memory CD4+ T cells and cytomegalovirus serostatus. Clones were read by immunoSEQ multiplex PCR, and TCRdb kept only the in-frame ones, dropping some. The table has around 62,000 clones, 75% to 80% seen once; the top ten hold roughly 4.7%. The sort gate was single viable CD3+CD4+CD8-CD45RO+ cells for memory CD4+ T cells. Sample: memory CD4+ T cells from blood. These receptors all stem from an adult in good health and CMV-seropositive.

The chain is built from TRBV4-2 and TRBJ1-2; 11 bases agree with TRBD1. This CDR3 comprises 15 residues. The V gene's germline CDR1 is LGHNA and CDR2 YNFKEQ. V was clipped by 7 bases and J by 5 bases; unmatched bases: 9. For the CDR3, the DNA is TGTGCCAGCAATCTCGGACAGGGGGCAATGTATGGCTACACCTTC. Translated: CASNLGQGAMYGYTF.

This sequence joins TRBV6-5 and TRBJ2-7; D perhaps matches TRBD2 (5 bases). The CDR3 runs 13 residues. Germline values: CDR1 MNHEY, CDR2 SVGAGI. Trimming removed 5 bases at V and 4 bases at J, with 12 bases between. CDR3 region: CASSKDSQYEQYF. CDR3 DNA: TGTGCCAGCAGTAAGGACTCTCAGTACGAGCAGTACTTC.

This sequence joins TRBV9 and TRBJ2-2, with 7 bases fitting TRBD1. Losses at the gene ends were 7 bases for V and 5 bases for J; bases not matched to a gene: 14. This CDR3 contains 16 residues. The germline V gene has CDR1 SGDLS and CDR2 YYNGEE. DNA for the CDR3: TGTGCCAGCGGCTCCGGACTGGGACAGTGGACCGGGGAGCTGTTTTTT. Translating gives CASGSGLGQWTGELFF.

V gene TRBV6-5 combines with J gene TRBJ2-7; TRBD2 matches at 9 bases. This CDR3 has 14 amino acids. Trimming took 7 bases from V and 4 from J; bases not matched to a gene: 8. Germline-derived CDR1 and CDR2 are MNHEY and SVGAGI. The CDR3 DNA reads as TGTGCCAGCACCTATAGCGGGAGTGTGTACGAGCAGTACTTC. Translated, it gives CASTYSGSVYEQYF.

The chain uses TRBV5-6 and TRBJ2-2; a possible D gene is TRBD1 (6 bases). This CDR3 has 16 amino acids. V dropped 0 bases and J dropped 1 base, with 10 bases sitting between them. Germline lookup yields CDR1 SGHDT and CDR2 YYEEEE. This CDR3 is CASSLVGAGNTGELFF. The CDR3 DNA reads as TGTGCCAGCAGCTTGGTGGGGGCTGGGAACACCGGGGAGCTGTTTTTT.

This clone was found once. The chain has TRBV5-1 and TRBJ1-4, with 7 bases identical to TRBD1. In germline, CDR1 is SGHRS, CDR2 YFSETQ. The junction had 11 bases not matched to a gene; V was cut back by 3 bases and J by 3 bases. This CDR3 comprises 17 residues. The CDR3 bases are TGCGCCAGCAGCTCCATGGGACAGACTCTCCCTAATGAAAAACTGTTTTTT. Protein sequence: CASSSMGQTLPNEKLFF.

This clone was counted a single time. This chain links TRBV6-1 with TRBJ1-5; TRBD1 aligns across 8 bases. Unmatched junction bases numbered 2, after V lost 2 bases and J lost 2 bases. CDR3 length: 15 amino acids. Germline V lookup: CDR1 MNHNS, CDR2 SASEGT. CDR3 protein: CASSEQGQGNQPQHF. CDR3 DNA sequence: TGTGCCAGCAGTGAACAGGGACAGGGCAATCAGCCCCAGCATTTT.

The genes are TRBV7-2 and TRBJ1-1, with D unresolved. Deletions cut 5 bases from V and 9 bases from J, with 10 bases between. This CDR3 spans 11 amino acids. Germline V lookup: CDR1 SGHTA, CDR2 FQGNSA. The CDR3 DNA follows: TGTGCCAGCAGCCCAAATTCCAAAGCTTTCTTT. It specifies CASSPNSKAFF. Full variable domain (outside the CDR3, taken from reference TRBV7-2 and TRBJ1-1): GAGVSQSPSNKVTEKGKDVELRCDPISGHTALYWYRQSLGQGLEFLIYFQGNSAPDKSGLPSDRFSAERTGGSVSTLTIQRTQQEDSAVYLCASSPNSKAFFGQGTRLTVV.

J is TRBJ1-1 and V is TRBV5-6; D uncertain. The germline V and J ends were trimmed by 7 bases and 0 bases, with 13 bases remaining between them. The CDR3 loop spans 14 amino acids. In germline, CDR1 is SGHDT, CDR2 YYEEEE. The CDR3 DNA follows: TGTGCCAGCGCGGTGGGCGTCGTGAACACTGAAGCTTTCTTT. It yields the protein CASAVGVVNTEAFF.

V and J are TRBV2 and TRBJ2-4, with unresolved D. This CDR3 region has 14 residues. Germline-derived CDR1 and CDR2 are SNHLY and FYNNEI. The V and J ends lost 6 bases and 0 bases respectively, with 9 bases between them. CDR3 nucleotide sequence: TGTGCCAGCAGAGTAGTACTAGCCAAAAACATTCAGTACTTC. Translation gives CASRVVLAKNIQYF. The full variable domain, completed using reference TRBV2 and TRBJ2-4, is EPEVTQTPSHQVTQMGQEVILRCVPISNHLYFYWYRQILGQKVEFLVSFYNNEISEKSEIFDDQFSVERPDGSNFTLKIRSTKLEDSAMYFCASRVVLAKNIQYFGAGTRLSVL.

V gene TRBV9 combines with J gene TRBJ2-7, with 12 nucleotides matching TRBD2. The V gene end was trimmed by 0 bases and the J gene end by 6 bases; junction bases not matched to a gene: 4. The V gene's germline CDR1 is SGDLS and CDR2 YYNGEE. This CDR3 spans 15 amino acids. The CDR3 loop reads CASSVGLAGGREQYF. CDR3 nucleotides: TGTGCCAGCAGCGTAGGGCTAGCGGGAGGGCGCGAGCAGTACTTC.

This sequence joins TRBV18 and TRBJ1-1; tentatively, D is TRBD1 (6 bases). This CDR3 has 13 amino acids. Looked up from germline, CDR1 is KGHSH and CDR2 is LQKENI. Trimming left V 6 bases short and J 5 bases short, with 13 bases between. The CDR3 region is CASSPGEETEAFF. The CDR3 nucleotides are TGTGCCAGCTCTCCAGGGGAAGAAACTGAAGCTTTCTTT.

Ten or more counts support this clone. The V call is TRBV7-2, the J call TRBJ2-1, with D possibly being TRBD2 (6 bases). This CDR3 spans 14 amino acids. The germline V and J ends were trimmed by 5 bases and 5 bases, with 13 bases remaining between them. Per germline, CDR1 SGHTA and CDR2 FQGNSA. As DNA, the CDR3 is TGTGCCAGCAGCCTAAAAGGGAGGCACAATGAGCAGTTCTTC. It specifies CASSLKGRHNEQFF. The full variable domain, its missing parts supplied by reference TRBV7-2 and TRBJ2-1, is GAGVSQSPSNKVTEKGKDVELRCDPISGHTALYWYRQSLGQGLEFLIYFQGNSAPDKSGLPSDRFSAERTGGSVSTLTIQRTQQEDSAVYLCASSLKGRHNEQFFGPGTRLTVL.

This rearrangement joins TRBV27 to TRBJ1-5, with TRBD1 matching over 10 bases. With 8 bases clipped from V and 3 bases from J, the junction kept 7 bases outside the gene matches. Germline V CDR1 and CDR2: MNHEY, SMNVEV (reference sequence). This CDR3 comprises 15 residues. The CDR3: CASGPGQGNNQPQHF. DNA of the CDR3: TGTGCCAGCGGCCCGGGACAGGGGAACAATCAGCCCCAGCATTTT.

The V and J genes are TRBV7-8 and TRBJ1-2; 8 bases align to TRBD1. This CDR3 is built from 13 residues. The V segment lost 5 bases and the J segment 3 bases; nucleotides outside the gene matches: 2. Germline V lookup: CDR1 SGHVS, CDR2 FQNEAQ. The DNA for the CDR3 is TGTGCCAGCAGCCCGGGACAGGACTATGGCTACACCTTC. Its protein is CASSPGQDYGYTF.

Note on this clone: It is unclear where the CDR3 begins or ends on the DNA, so no DNA is shown, and the CDR3 is as TCRdb lists it. This sequence joins TRBV11-3 and TRBJ2-7; the table's D call, TRBD2, was not checked against the DNA. The CDR3 spans 15 residues, counting both ends. Germline loops: CDR1 SGHNT, CDR2 YENEEA. CDR3 protein: CASSLDIYLCVEQYF.